The subject of this entry is one TCR beta chain. The sample belongs to a study of blood T cell repertoires in COVID-19. The wider study: Sample material is recorded as cDNA or gDNA derived from T cells, B-cell-depleted T cells, or PBMCs.

The CDR3 has 17 residues. The germline V gene encodes CDR1 SGHTA and CDR2 FQGTGA. V gave up 2 bases and J gave up 0 bases; unmatched junction bases: 5. Under the authors' procedure: Reference gene primer amplification in the assay estimated nucleated cell counts. Only in-frame clones appear in the TCRdb table, and some are missing; sequencing was by immunoSEQ multiplex PCR. That table is the source of V, J and clone size, and D and trimming were worked out from the DNA. This sample carries about 52,000 clones, about 90% of them seen once, and the ten largest clones take around 3.1%. The clonotype was recovered from a human donor in a cohort sampled during active COVID-19. This chain joins TRBV7-3 and TRBJ2-3, with 10 bases fitting TRBD2. The sequencing input was peripheral blood. CDR3 sequence: CASSLLASGSSTDTQYF. The CDR3, as DNA: TGTGCCAGCAGCTTATTGGCTAGCGGGAGCAGCACAGATACGCAGTATTTT. Supplemented by reference TRBV7-3 and TRBJ2-3, the full variable domain reads GAGVSQTPSNKVTEKGKYVELRCDPISGHTALYWYRQSLGQGPEFLIYFQGTGAADDSGLPNDRFFAVRPEGSVSTLKIQRTERGDSAVYLCASSLLASGSSTDTQYFGPGTRLTVL.